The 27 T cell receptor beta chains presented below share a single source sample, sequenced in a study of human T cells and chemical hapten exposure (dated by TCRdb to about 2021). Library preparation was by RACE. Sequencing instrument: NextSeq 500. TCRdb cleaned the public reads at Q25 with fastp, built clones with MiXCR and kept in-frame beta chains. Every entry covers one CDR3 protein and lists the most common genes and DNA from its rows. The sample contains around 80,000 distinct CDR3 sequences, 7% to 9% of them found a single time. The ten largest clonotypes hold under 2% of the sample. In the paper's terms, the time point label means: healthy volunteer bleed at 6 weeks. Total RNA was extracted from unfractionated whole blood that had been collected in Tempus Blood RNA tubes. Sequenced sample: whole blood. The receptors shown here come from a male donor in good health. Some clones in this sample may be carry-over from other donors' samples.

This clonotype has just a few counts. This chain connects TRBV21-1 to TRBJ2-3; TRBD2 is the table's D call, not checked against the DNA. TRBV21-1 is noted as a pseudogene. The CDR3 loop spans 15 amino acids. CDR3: CASSKGSGGADTQYF. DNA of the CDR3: TGTGCCAGCAGCAAAGGTAGCGGGGGGGCGGATACGCAGTATTTT.

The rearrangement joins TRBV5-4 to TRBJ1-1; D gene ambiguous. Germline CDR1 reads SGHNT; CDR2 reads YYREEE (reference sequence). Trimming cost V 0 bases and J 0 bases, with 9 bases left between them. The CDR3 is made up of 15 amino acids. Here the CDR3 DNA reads TGTGCCAGCAGCTTGGTTTGGGGAATGAACACTGAAGCTTTCTTT. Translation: CASSLVWGMNTEAFF. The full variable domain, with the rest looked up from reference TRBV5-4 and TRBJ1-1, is ETGVTQSPTHLIKTRGQQVTLRCSSQSGHNTVSWYQQALGQGPQFIFQYYREEENGRGNFPPRFSGLQFPNYSSELNVNALELDDSALYLCASSLVWGMNTEAFFGQGTRLTVV.

The CDR3: CASSSDGDYNEQFF. CDR3 DNA sequence: TGTGCCAGCAGCTCCGACGGGGACTACAATGAGCAGTTCTTC. The chain employs TRBV11-3 and TRBJ2-1; D might be TRBD2 (5 bases). The V gene lost 4 bases and the J gene lost 3 bases, with 10 bases spanning the gap. The CDR3 extends over 14 amino acids. Germline V gene data show CDR1 as SGHNT and CDR2 as YENEEA.

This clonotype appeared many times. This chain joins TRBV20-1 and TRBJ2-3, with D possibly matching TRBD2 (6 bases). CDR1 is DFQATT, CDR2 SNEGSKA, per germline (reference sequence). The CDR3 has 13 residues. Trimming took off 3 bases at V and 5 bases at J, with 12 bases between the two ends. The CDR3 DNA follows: TGCAGTGCTAGTCCAGGAGCGGGAGATACGCAGTATTTT. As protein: CSASPGAGDTQYF.

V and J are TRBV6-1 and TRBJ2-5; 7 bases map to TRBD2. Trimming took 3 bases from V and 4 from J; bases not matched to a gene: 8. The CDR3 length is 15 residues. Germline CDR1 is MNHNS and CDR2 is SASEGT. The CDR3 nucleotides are TGTGCCAGCAGTGAGGGAATACGGGAGGTAGAGACCCAGTACTTC. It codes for CASSEGIREVETQYF.

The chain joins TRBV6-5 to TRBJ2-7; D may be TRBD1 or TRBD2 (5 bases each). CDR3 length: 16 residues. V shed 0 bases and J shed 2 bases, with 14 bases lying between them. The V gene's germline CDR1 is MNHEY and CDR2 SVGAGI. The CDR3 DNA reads TGTGCCAGCAGTTACTCCCCGGCCAGGGAGCCCTACGAGCAGTACTTC. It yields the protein CASSYSPAREPYEQYF.

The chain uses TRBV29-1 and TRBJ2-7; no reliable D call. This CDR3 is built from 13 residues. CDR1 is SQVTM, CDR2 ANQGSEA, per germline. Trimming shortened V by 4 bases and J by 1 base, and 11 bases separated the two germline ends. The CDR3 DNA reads TGCAGCGTTGGGGCTGACTCGTCCTACGAGCAGTACTTC. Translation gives CSVGADSSYEQYF.

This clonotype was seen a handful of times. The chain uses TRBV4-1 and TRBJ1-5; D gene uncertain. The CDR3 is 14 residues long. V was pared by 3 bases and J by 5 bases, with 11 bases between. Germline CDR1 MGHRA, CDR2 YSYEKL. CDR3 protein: CASSHPREYQPQHF. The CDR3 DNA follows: TGCGCCAGCAGCCATCCTAGGGAATATCAGCCCCAGCATTTT.

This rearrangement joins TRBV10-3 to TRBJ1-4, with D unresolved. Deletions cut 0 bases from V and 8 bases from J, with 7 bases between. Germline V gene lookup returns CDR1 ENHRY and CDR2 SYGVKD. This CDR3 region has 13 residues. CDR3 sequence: CAISESPGEKLFF. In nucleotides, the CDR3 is TGTGCCATCAGTGAGTCACCCGGGGAAAAACTGTTTTTT.

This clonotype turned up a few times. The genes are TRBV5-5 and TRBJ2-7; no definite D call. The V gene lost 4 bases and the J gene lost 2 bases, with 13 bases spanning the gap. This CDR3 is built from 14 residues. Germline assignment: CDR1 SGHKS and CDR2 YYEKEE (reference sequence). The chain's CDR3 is CASSPEKAPYEQYF. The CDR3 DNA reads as TGTGCCAGCAGCCCGGAGAAGGCTCCCTACGAGCAGTACTTC.

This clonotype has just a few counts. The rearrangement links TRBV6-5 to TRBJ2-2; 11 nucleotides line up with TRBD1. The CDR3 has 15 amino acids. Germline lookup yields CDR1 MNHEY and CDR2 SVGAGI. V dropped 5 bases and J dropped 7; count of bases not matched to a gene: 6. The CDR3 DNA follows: TGTGCCAGCAGTCGACGGGACAGGGGGAACGGGGAGCTGTTTTTT. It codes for CASSRRDRGNGELFF.

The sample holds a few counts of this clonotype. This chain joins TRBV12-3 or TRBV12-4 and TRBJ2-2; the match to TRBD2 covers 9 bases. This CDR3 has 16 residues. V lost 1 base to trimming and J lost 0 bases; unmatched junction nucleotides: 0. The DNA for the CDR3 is TGTGCCAGCAGTTTAGGACTAGCGGCGAACACCGGGGAGCTGTTTTTT. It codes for CASSLGLAANTGELFF.

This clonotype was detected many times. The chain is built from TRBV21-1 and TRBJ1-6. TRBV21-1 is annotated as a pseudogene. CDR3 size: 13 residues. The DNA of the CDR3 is TGTGCCAGCAGCAAGCAGGATAATTCACCCCTCCACTTT. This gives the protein CASSKQDNSPLHF.

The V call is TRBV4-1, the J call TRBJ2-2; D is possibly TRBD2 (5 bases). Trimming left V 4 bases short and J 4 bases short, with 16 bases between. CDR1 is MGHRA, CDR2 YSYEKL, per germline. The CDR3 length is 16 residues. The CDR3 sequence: CASSRTVEERTGELFF. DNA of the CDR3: TGCGCCAGCAGCCGGACCGTGGAGGAACGCACCGGGGAGCTGTTTTTT.

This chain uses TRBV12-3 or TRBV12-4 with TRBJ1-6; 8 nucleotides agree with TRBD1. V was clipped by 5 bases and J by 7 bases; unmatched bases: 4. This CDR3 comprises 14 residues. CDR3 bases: TGTGCCAGCAGTCGGACAGGGATAAATTCACCCCTCCACTTT. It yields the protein CASSRTGINSPLHF.

The CDR3 nucleotides are TGTGCCAGCAGGGCTTTCACTGAAGCTTTCTTT. Translation gives CASRAFTEAFF. J is TRBJ1-1 and V is TRBV25-1, with D uncertain. This CDR3 has 11 amino acids. Germline V CDR1 and CDR2: MGHDK, SYGVNS. V lost 6 bases to trimming and J lost 4 bases, with 6 bases between them.

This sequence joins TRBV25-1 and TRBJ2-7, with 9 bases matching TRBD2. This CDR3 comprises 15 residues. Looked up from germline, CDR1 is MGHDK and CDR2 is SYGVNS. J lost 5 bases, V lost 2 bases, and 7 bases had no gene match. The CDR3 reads CASSEGSGGRNEQYF. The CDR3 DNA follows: TGTGCCAGCAGTGAAGGGAGCGGGGGGCGAAACGAGCAGTACTTC.

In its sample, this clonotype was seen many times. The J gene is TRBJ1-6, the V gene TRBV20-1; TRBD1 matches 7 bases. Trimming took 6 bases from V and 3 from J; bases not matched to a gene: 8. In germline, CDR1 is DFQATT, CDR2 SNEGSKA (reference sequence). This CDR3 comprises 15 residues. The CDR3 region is CSARPGTVYNSPLHF. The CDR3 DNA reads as TGCAGTGCGAGACCCGGGACAGTCTATAATTCACCCCTCCACTTT.

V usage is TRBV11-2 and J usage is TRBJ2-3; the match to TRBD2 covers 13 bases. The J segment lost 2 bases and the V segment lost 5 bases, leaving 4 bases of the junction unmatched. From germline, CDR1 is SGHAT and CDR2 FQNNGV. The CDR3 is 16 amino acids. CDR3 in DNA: TGTGCCAGCAGCCAGGGACTAGCGGGGACCACAGATACGCAGTATTTT. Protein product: CASSQGLAGTTDTQYF.

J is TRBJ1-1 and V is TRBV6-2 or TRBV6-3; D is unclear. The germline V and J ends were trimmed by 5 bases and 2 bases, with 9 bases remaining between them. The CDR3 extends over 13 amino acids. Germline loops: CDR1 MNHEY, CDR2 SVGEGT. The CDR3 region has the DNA TGTGCCAGCAGTGCCCCAGGAAACACTGAAGCTTTCTTT. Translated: CASSAPGNTEAFF.

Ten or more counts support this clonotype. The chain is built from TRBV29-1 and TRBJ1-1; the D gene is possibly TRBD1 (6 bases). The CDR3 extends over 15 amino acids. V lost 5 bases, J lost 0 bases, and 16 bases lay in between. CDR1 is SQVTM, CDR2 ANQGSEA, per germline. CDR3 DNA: TGCAGCGTTTTGACAGGCTCGATTCTGAACACTGAAGCTTTCTTT. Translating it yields CSVLTGSILNTEAFF.

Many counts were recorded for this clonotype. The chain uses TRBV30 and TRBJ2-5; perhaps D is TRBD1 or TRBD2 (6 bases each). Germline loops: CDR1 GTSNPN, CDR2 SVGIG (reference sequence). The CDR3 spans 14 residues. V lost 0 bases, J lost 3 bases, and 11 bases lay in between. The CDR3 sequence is CAWSVGGTKETQYF. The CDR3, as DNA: TGTGCCTGGAGTGTTGGAGGGACAAAAGAGACCCAGTACTTC. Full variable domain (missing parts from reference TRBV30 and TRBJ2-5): SQTIHQWPATLVQPVGSPLSLECTVEGTSNPNLYWYRQAAGRGLQLLFYSVGIGQISSEVPQNLSASRPQDRQFILSSKKLLLSDSGFYLCAWSVGGTKETQYFGPGTRLLVL.

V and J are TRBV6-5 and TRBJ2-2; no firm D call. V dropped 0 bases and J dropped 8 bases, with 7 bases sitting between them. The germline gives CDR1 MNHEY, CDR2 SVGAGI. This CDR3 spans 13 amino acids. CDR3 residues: CASSYSILGELFF. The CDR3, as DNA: TGTGCCAGCAGTTACTCGATATTAGGGGAGCTGTTTTTT.

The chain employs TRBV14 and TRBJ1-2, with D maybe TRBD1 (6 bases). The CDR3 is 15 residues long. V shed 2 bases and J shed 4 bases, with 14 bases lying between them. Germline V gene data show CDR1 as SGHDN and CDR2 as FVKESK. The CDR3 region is CASSQLAGGFYGYTF. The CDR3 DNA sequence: TGTGCCAGCAGCCAATTAGCTGGGGGCTTCTATGGCTACACCTTC.

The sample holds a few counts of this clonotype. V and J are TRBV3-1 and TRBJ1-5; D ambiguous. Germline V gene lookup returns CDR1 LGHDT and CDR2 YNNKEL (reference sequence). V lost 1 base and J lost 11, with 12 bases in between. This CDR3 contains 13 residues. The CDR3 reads CASSQGPREAQHF. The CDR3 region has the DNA TGTGCCAGCAGCCAAGGGCCCCGAGAGGCCCAGCATTTT.

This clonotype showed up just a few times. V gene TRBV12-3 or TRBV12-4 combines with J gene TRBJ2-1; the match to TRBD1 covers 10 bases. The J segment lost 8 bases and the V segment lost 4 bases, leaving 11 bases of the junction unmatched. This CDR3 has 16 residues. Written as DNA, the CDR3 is TGTGCCAGCAGTTACCCCGGGACAGGGGATAAGGATGAGCAGTTCTTC. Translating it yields CASSYPGTGDKDEQFF.

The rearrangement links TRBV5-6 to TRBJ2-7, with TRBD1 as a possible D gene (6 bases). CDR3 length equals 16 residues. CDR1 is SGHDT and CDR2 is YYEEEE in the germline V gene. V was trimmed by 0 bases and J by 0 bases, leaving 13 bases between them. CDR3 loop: CASSLDYGQSSYEQYF. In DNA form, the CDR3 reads TGTGCCAGCAGCTTGGATTACGGACAGAGCTCCTACGAGCAGTACTTC.